The rows below give T cell receptor beta chains drawn from one sample of a study of blood T cells in healthy people across ages. TCRdb recomputed calls from the 5' RACE reads with MiXCR, one row per CDR3 protein. The data contain about a million distinct CDR3 sequences, under 50% of them singletons. Sequenced input: blood. These receptor sequences come from a young man in good health. Both conserved end residues are part of each CDR3. The D gene is left open where the match is weak. For some rows the clone size is stated as once, few or many, or as a class when expanded; others skip it.

>few|TRBJ2-3|TRBV27|TRBD2
TGTGCCAGCAGTCTGGGGGGGAGTTGGAGCACAGATACGCAGTATTTT
CASSLGGSWSTDTQYF
>.|TRBJ2-2|TRBV20-1|.
TGCAGTGCTAGACAGACTGGGGCGTGGACCGGGGAGCTGTTTTTT
CSARQTGAWTGELFF
>few|TRBJ2-5|TRBV10-3|TRBD1
TGTGCCATCAGTGAGCCGACAGGGGAAGAGACCCAGTACTTC
CAISEPTGEETQYF
>few|TRBJ2-5|TRBV24-1|.
TGTGCCACCAGTGACGGACTCATTTTGGAGACCCAGTACTTC
CATSDGLILETQYF
>few|TRBJ2-2|TRBV30|.
TGTGCCTCAAACGCAGGGGTTGGGACCGGGGAGCTGTTTTTT
CASNAGVGTGELFF
>.|TRBJ2-7|TRBV27|TRBD1
TGTGCCGCAGCCCGACAGGGGACCTACAATGAGCAGTACTTC
CAAARQGTYNEQYF
>.|TRBJ2-1|TRBV11-2|TRBD2
TGTGCCAGCACCATTCGCGGGGGGGAAAATGAGCAGTTCTTC
CASTIRGGENEQFF
>.|TRBJ2-3|TRBV9|.
TGTGCCAGCAGCGCCCAGGGGTTTGTCGCAGATACGCAGTATTTT
CASSAQGFVADTQYF
>many|TRBJ2-1|TRBV7-2|.
TGTGCCAGCAGCCCCTACTTGTACAATGAGCAGTTCTTC
CASSPYLYNEQFF
>.|TRBJ1-6|TRBV12-3/TRBV12-4|.
TGTGCCAGCAGTTTAAGTAAAGGCTTGCCTTCACCCCTCCACTTT
CASSLSKGLPSPLHF
>few|TRBJ2-3|TRBV6-2/TRBV6-3|.
TGTGCCAGCTACCCGGGAAGCGGTCTCGGCACAGATACGCAGTATTTT
CASYPGSGLGTDTQYF
>.|TRBJ2-7|TRBV3-1|.
TGTGCCAGCAGCCATAGGAGGTCGAACTACGAGCAGTACTTC
CASSHRRSNYEQYF
>.|TRBJ2-3|TRBV12-3/TRBV12-4|TRBD1
TGTGCCAGCAACCACCGGGACAGGGAGATGGATACGCAGTATTTT
CASNHRDREMDTQYF
>.|TRBJ2-3|TRBV11-2|TRBD1
TGTGCCAGCAGTTATTCCGGGACAGAAGGGGATACGCAGTATTTT
CASSYSGTEGDTQYF
>.|TRBJ2-1|TRBV7-9|.
TGTGCCAGCAGCTTAGTATCCCAGGGGTTAAATGAGCAGTTCTTC
CASSLVSQGLNEQFF
>.|TRBJ2-4|TRBV6-6|TRBD2
TGTGCCAGCAGTTACGGTCCTAGCGGGGGGGCCAAAAACATTCAGTACTTC
CASSYGPSGGAKNIQYF
>many|TRBJ2-5|TRBV21-1|.
TGTGCCAGCAGCCCTCCTGGGAGGTGGCAGGAGACCCAGTACTTC
CASSPPGRWQETQYF
>.|TRBJ2-7|TRBV28|TRBD1
TGTGCCAGCAGTTTAAGCGGACAGGGGGACTACGAGCAGTACTTC
CASSLSGQGDYEQYF
>.|TRBJ1-2|TRBV7-9|.
TGTGCCAGCAGCTCGAGTGGGGATGGGTATGGCTACACCTTC
CASSSSGDGYGYTF
>.|TRBJ1-6|TRBV6-2/TRBV6-3|.
TGTGCCAGCAGTTACCGGGGGCCAGGGAGCTCCTATAATTCACCCCTCCACTTT
CASSYRGPGSSYNSPLHF
>.|TRBJ2-1|TRBV7-2|TRBD2
TGTGCCAGCAGCTTAGAACTAGCGGGGGACTACAATGAGCAGTTCTTC
CASSLELAGDYNEQFF
>.|TRBJ1-5|TRBV20-1|.
TGCAGTATTCCAGGGCCTGAGCCCCAGCATTTT
CSIPGPEPQHF
>.|TRBJ2-5|TRBV7-2|TRBD2
TGTGCCAGCAGCTTAGGCGGGAGCGGGACCAAGACCCAGTACTTC
CASSLGGSGTKTQYF
>.|TRBJ2-4|TRBV7-2|.
TGTGCCGCCGGCCCGGGGGGCGAAAAAAACATTCAGTACTTC
CAAGPGGEKNIQYF
>.|TRBJ2-7|TRBV20-1|TRBD2
TGCAGTGCTAGATCCCGGACTAGCGGAACCTACGAGCAGTACTTC
CSARSRTSGTYEQYF
>.|TRBJ1-1|TRBV20-1|.
TGCAGTGCTAGAGTAAAGAACACTGAAGCTTTCTTT
CSARVKNTEAFF
>.|TRBJ2-7|TRBV15|TRBD1
TGTGCCACCAGCAGAGCTTTGGGCAGGGGGCACGAGCAGTACTTC
CATSRALGRGHEQYF
>.|TRBJ2-1|TRBV20-1|.
TGCAGTGCTCTAACTTTTGGGACCGACAATGAGCAGTTCTTC
CSALTFGTDNEQFF
>.|TRBJ1-1|TRBV20-1|.
TGCAGTGCTAGAGGGGGATCCGAGAACACTGAAGCTTTCTTT
CSARGGSENTEAFF